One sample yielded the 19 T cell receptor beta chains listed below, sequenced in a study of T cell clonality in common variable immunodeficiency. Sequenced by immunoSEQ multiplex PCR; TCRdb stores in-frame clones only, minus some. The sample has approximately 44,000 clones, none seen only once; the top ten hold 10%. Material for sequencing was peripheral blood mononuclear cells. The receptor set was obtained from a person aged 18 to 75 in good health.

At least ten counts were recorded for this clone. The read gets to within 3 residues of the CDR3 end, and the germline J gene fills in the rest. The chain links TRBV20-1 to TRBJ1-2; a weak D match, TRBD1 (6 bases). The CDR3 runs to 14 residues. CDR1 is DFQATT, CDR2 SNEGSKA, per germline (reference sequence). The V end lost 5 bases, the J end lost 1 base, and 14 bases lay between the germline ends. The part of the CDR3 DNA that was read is TGCAGTGCTGCCGACAGGTTAGGTAACTATGGC. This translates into CSAADRLGNYG. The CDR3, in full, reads CSAADRLGNYGYTF.

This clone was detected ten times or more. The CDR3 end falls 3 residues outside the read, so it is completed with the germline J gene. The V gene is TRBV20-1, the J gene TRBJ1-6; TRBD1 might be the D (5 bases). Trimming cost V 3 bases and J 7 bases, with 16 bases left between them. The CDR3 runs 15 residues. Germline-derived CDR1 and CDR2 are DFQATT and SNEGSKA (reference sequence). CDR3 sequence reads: CSASDRRVGNSPLHF. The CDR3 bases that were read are TGCAGTGCTAGCGACCGCAGGGTGGGGAATTCACCC.

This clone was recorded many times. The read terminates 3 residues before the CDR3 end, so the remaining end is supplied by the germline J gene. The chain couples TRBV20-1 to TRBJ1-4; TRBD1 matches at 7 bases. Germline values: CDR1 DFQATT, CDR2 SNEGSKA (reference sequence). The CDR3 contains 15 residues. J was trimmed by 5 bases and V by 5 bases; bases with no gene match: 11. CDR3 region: CSAPPREGANEKLFF. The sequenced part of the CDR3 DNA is TGCAGTGCTCCTCCCCGGGAGGGGGCGAATGAAAAA.

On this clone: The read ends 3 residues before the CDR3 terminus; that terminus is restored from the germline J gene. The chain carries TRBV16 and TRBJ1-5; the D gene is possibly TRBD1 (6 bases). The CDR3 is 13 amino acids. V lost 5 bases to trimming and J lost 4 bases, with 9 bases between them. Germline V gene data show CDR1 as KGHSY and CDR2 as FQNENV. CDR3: CASSLQGNQPQHF. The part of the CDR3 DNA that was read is TGTGCCAGCAGCTTACAGGGAAATCAGCCC.

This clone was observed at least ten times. The part of the CDR3 DNA that was read is TGCGCCAGCAGCTTGGGTACAGGGCCCCAAAACACC. Translating it yields CASSLGTGPQNT. From start to end, the CDR3 is CASSLGTGPQNTIYF. This chain uses TRBV5-1 with TRBJ1-3, with D perhaps TRBD1 (6 bases). The read stops 3 residues short of the end of the CDR3; the missing end is completed from the germline J gene. The CDR3 length is 15 residues. V was trimmed by 0 bases and J by 6 bases, leaving 13 bases between them. In germline, CDR1 is SGHRS, CDR2 YFSETQ.

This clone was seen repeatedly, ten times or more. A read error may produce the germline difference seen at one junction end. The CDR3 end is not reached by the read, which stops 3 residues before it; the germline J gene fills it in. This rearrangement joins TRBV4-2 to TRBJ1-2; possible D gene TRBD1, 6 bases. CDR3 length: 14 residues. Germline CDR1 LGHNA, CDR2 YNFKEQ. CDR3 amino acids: CASSQARGAYGYTF. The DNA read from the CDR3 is TGCGCCAGCAGCCAAGCACGGGGGGCCTATGGC.

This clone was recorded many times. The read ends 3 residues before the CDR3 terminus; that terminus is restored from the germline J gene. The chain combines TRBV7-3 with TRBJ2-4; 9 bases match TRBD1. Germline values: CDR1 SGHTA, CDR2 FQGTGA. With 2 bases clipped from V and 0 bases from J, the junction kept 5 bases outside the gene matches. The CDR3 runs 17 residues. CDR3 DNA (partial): TGTGCCAGCAGCTTAGATGGGACAGGGTTAGCCAAAAACATT. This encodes CASSLDGTGLAKNI. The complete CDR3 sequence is CASSLDGTGLAKNIQYF.

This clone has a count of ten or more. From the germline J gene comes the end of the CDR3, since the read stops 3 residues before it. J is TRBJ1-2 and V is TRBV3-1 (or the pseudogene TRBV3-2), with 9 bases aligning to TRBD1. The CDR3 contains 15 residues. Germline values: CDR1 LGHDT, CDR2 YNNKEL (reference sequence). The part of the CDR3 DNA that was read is TGTGCCAGCAGCCCGGCGGACAGGGGACCCGTCGGC. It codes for CASSPADRGPVG. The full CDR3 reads CASSPADRGPVGYTF.

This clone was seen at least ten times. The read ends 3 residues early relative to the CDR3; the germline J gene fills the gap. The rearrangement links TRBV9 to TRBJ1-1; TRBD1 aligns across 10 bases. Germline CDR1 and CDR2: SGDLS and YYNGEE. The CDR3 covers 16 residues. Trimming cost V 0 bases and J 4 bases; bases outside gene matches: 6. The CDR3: CASSVGQGAWGTEAFF. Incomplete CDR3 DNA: TGTGCCAGCAGCGTAGGACAGGGGGCCTGGGGCACTGAA.

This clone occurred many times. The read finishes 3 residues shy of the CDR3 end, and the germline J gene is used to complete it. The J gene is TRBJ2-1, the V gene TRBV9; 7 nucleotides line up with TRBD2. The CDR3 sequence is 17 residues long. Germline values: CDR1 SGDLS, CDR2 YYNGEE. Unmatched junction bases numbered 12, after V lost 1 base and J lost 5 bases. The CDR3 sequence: CASSVRALALINNEQFF. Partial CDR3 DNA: TGTGCCAGCAGCGTACGGGCACTAGCGCTAATCAACAATGAG.

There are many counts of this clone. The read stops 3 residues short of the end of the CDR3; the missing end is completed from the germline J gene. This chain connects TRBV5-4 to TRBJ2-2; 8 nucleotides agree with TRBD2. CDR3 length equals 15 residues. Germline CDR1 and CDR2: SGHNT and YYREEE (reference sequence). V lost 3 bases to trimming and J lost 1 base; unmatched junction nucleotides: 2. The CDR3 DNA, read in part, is TGTGCCAGCAGCTCGGCGGGGGGGAACACCGGGGAG. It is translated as CASSSAGGNTGE. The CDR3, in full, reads CASSSAGGNTGELFF.

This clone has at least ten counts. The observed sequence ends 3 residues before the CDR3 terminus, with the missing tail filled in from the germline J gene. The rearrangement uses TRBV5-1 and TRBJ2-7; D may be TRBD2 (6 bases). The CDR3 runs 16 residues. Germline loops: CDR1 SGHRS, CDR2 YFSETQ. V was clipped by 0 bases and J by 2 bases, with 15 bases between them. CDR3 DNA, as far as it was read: TGCGCCAGCAGCTTGGCCTCGCGGGGAGAAACCTACGAG. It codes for CASSLASRGETYE. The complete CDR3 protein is CASSLASRGETYEQYF.

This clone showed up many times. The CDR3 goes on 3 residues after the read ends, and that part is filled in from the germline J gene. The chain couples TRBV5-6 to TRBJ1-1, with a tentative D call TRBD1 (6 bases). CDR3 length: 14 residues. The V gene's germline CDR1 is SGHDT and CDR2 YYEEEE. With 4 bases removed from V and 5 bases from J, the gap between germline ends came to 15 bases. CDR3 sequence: CASSPLGQGTEAFF. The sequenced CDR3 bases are TGTGCCAGCAGCCCTCTCGGTCAGGGGACTGAA. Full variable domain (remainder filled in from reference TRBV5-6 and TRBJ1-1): DAGVTQSPTHLIKTRGQQVTLRCSPKSGHDTVSWYQQALGQGPQFIFQYYEEEERQRGNFPDRFSGHQFPNYSSELNVNALLLGDSALYLCASSPLGQGTEAFFGQGTRLTVV.

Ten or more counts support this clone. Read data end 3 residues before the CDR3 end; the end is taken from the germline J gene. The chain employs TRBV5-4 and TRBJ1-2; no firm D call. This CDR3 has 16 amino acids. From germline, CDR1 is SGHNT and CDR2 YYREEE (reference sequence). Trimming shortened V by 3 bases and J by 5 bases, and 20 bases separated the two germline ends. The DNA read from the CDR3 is TGTGCCAGCAGCTCGAAATCTCAGATGCTCACGTATGGC. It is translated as CASSSKSQMLTYG. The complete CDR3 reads CASSSKSQMLTYGYTF.

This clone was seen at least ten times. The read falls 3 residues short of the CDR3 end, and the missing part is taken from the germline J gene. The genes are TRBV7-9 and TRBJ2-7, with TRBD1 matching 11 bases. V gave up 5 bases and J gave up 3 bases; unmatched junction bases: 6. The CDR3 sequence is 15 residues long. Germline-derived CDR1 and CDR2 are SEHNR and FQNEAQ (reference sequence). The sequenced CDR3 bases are TGTGCCAGCAGCCCGGCCGGGACAGGGGGCTACGAG. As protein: CASSPAGTGGYE. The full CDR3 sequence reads CASSPAGTGGYEQYF.

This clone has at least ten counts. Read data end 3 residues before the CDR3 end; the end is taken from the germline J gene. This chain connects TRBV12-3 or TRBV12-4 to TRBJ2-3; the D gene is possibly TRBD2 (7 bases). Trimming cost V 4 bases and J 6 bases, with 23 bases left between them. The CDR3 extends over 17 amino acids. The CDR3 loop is CASSSRGGTPTGDTQYF. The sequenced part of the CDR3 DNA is TGTGCCAGCAGTTCTAGGGGGGGGACTCCAACCGGGGATACG.

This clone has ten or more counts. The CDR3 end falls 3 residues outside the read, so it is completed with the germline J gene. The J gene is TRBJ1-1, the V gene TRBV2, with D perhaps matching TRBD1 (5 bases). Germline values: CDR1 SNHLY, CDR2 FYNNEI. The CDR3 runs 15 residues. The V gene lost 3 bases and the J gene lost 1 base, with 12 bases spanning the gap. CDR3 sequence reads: CASSDGQGGNTEAFF. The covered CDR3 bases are TGTGCCAGCAGTGATGGTCAGGGAGGGAACACTGAA.

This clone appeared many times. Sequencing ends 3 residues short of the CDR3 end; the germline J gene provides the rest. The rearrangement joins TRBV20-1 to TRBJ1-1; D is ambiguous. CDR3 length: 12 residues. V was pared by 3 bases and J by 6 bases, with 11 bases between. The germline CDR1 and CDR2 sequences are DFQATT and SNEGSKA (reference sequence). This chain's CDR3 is CSASSKGSEAFF. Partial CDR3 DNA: TGCAGTGCTAGTAGTAAGGGCTCTGAA.

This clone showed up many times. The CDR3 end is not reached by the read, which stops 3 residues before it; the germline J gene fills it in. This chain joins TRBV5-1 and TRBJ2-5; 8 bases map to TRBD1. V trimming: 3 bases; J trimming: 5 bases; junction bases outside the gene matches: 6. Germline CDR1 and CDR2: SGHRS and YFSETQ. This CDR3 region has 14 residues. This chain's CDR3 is CASSSLPGGETQYF. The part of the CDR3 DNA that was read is TGCGCCAGCAGCTCGCTCCCAGGGGGCGAGACC.